The rows below give T cell receptor beta chains drawn from one sample of a study of type 1 and type 2 diabetes patients. TCRdb itself ran the multiplex PCR reads through MiXCR, one entry per CDR3 protein. Of 280,000 or so distinct CDR3 sequences listed, 47% are singletons. The sample was peripheral blood mononuclear cells (PBMCs). The receptors originated from a man between 18 and 29 years old with type 2 diabetes. Each CDR3 is given with its conserved first and last residue. Each record gives: V gene, J gene, clone size, D gene, CDR3 protein, CDR3 DNA. D genes are given only for firm matches. Only some rows state a clone size, as once, few, many or a class for expanded clones.

V: TRBV19
J: TRBJ2-5
size: NA
D: NA
CDR3: CASRKDRGMEETQYF
DNA: TGTGCCAGTAGAAAAGACCGAGGGATGGAAGAGACCCAGTACTTC

V: TRBV6-1
J: TRBJ2-1
size: NA
D: TRBD2
CDR3: CASNLEGLATYNEQFF
DNA: TGTGCCAGCAACCTAGAGGGACTAGCAACCTACAATGAGCAGTTCTTC

V: TRBV20-1
J: TRBJ2-7
size: few
D: TRBD1
CDR3: CSARNDRDISYEQYF
DNA: TGCAGTGCTAGAAACGACAGGGACATCTCCTACGAGCAGTACTTC

V: TRBV7-2
J: TRBJ2-1
size: NA
D: NA
CDR3: CASSNPSSYNEQFF
DNA: TGTGCCAGCAGTAACCCAAGCTCCTACAATGAGCAGTTCTTC

V: TRBV20-1
J: TRBJ2-7
size: NA
D: NA
CDR3: CSVGRSSYEQYF
DNA: TGCAGTGTTGGCAGGAGCTCCTACGAGCAGTACTTC

V: TRBV3-1
J: TRBJ2-7
size: NA
D: NA
CDR3: CASSPVRRGPSSYEQYF
DNA: TGTGCCAGCAGCCCCGTGCGGCGGGGGCCTTCCTCCTACGAGCAGTACTTC

V: TRBV2
J: TRBJ2-3
size: NA
D: TRBD2
CDR3: CASSPVVLAGGDTQYF
DNA: TGTGCCAGCAGCCCTGTGGTACTAGCGGGAGGGGATACGCAGTATTTT

V: TRBV25-1
J: TRBJ2-5
size: NA
D: TRBD1
CDR3: CASSPSGQGGETQYF
DNA: TGTGCCAGCAGTCCGTCCGGACAGGGCGGCGAGACCCAGTACTTC

V: TRBV27
J: TRBJ1-1
size: NA
D: NA
CDR3: CASSQKQGNTEAFF
DNA: TGTGCCAGCAGCCAAAAACAGGGGAACACTGAAGCTTTCTTT

V: TRBV30
J: TRBJ2-7
size: many
D: TRBD1
CDR3: CAWVPRTGVYEQYF
DNA: TGTGCCTGGGTCCCTAGGACAGGGGTTTACGAGCAGTACTTC

V: TRBV5-1
J: TRBJ2-1
size: few
D: NA
CDR3: CASSPMINEQFF
DNA: TGCGCCAGCAGCCCAATGATCAATGAGCAGTTCTTC

V: TRBV5-1
J: TRBJ1-2
size: NA
D: NA
CDR3: CASSLVGFGVVSYGYTF
DNA: TGCGCCAGCAGCTTGGTGGGATTCGGAGTAGTTAGCTATGGCTACACCTTC

V: TRBV9
J: TRBJ2-7
size: NA
D: NA
CDR3: CASSPASGFHEQYF
DNA: TGTGCCAGCAGCCCAGCGTCAGGGTTCCATGAGCAGTACTTC

V: TRBV9
J: TRBJ2-1
size: NA
D: NA
CDR3: CASSASGTLSYNEQFF
DNA: TGTGCCAGCAGCGCCTCCGGGACACTCTCCTACAATGAGCAGTTCTTC

V: TRBV15
J: TRBJ2-5
size: many
D: TRBD1
CDR3: CATSRRAVSGTGGETQYF
DNA: TGTGCCACCAGCAGAAGGGCCGTTTCCGGGACAGGCGGAGAGACCCAGTACTTC

V: TRBV10-2
J: TRBJ2-1
size: many
D: NA
CDR3: CASLKQDNEQFF
DNA: TGCGCCAGCCTAAAACAGGACAATGAGCAGTTCTTC

V: TRBV9
J: TRBJ2-7
size: NA
D: NA
CDR3: CASSVGKGSYEQYF
DNA: TGTGCCAGCAGCGTAGGTAAGGGATCGTACGAGCAGTACTTC

V: TRBV29-1
J: TRBJ1-1
size: NA
D: NA
CDR3: CSARGHTGRMNTEAFF
DNA: TGCAGTGCTAGAGGTCACACAGGGAGGATGAACACTGAAGCTTTCTTT

V: TRBV19
J: TRBJ1-6
size: NA
D: NA
CDR3: CASTTRGDSPLHF
DNA: TGTGCCAGCACGACACGAGGGGATTCACCCCTCCACTTT

V: TRBV28
J: TRBJ2-5
size: few
D: TRBD1
CDR3: CASSSTQGYETQYF
DNA: TGTGCCAGCAGTTCAACACAGGGGTACGAGACCCAGTACTTC

V: TRBV10-3
J: TRBJ2-7
size: NA
D: TRBD2
CDR3: CAVSESGLAGPSYEQYF
DNA: TGTGCCGTCAGTGAGTCAGGACTAGCGGGGCCCTCCTACGAGCAGTACTTC

V: TRBV25-1
J: TRBJ2-7
size: NA
D: TRBD1
CDR3: CASSQAGGHLSRGQYF
DNA: TGTGCCAGCAGCCAAGCAGGGGGCCACCTCTCCAGGGGGCAGTACTTC

V: TRBV10-2
J: TRBJ1-5
size: NA
D: TRBD1
CDR3: CASSEGQGANNQPQHF
DNA: TGCGCCAGCAGTGAGGGTCAGGGGGCGAACAATCAGCCCCAGCATTTT

V: TRBV30
J: TRBJ1-6
size: few
D: TRBD1
CDR3: CAWSPGQGVPLHF
DNA: TGTGCCTGGAGTCCGGGACAGGGTGTTCCCCTCCACTTT

V: TRBV15
J: TRBJ1-5
size: NA
D: NA
CDR3: CATSRGRRPMEPQHF
DNA: TGTGCCACCAGCAGAGGAAGGCGCCCGATGGAGCCCCAGCATTTT

V: TRBV2
J: TRBJ1-6
size: once
D: NA
CDR3: CASSVQGAVSPLHF
DNA: TGTGCCAGCAGTGTACAGGGTGCGGTTTCACCCCTCCACTTT

V: TRBV19
J: TRBJ2-2
size: NA
D: TRBD1
CDR3: CASSIYQVGQGGGELFF
DNA: TGTGCCAGTAGTATTTATCAGGTCGGACAGGGCGGCGGGGAGCTGTTTTTT

V: TRBV10-3
J: TRBJ1-2
size: once
D: NA
CDR3: CATSDSEFHGYTF
DNA: TGTGCCACCAGTGATTCCGAGTTCCATGGCTACACCTTC

V: TRBV5-1
J: TRBJ2-5
size: few
D: TRBD1
CDR3: CASSLGPGQGGETQYF
DNA: TGCGCCAGCAGCTTGGGGCCCGGACAGGGAGGCGAGACCCAGTACTTC

V: TRBV6-5
J: TRBJ2-1
size: few
D: NA
CDR3: CASSDSNKNEQFF
DNA: TGTGCCAGCAGTGACTCAAATAAGAATGAGCAGTTCTTC

V: TRBV27
J: TRBJ1-2
size: NA
D: TRBD1
CDR3: CASSPGQGLYYGYIF
DNA: TGTGCCAGCAGTCCGGGACAGGGGTTGTATTATGGCTACATCTTC

V: TRBV10-2
J: TRBJ1-2
size: few
D: NA
CDR3: CASMQSANYGYTF
DNA: TGCGCCAGCATGCAGTCAGCTAACTATGGCTACACCTTC

V: TRBV5-1
J: TRBJ2-7
size: NA
D: NA
CDR3: CASTPENTYEQYF
DNA: TGCGCCAGCACCCCGGAAAATACCTACGAGCAGTACTTC

V: TRBV27
J: TRBJ1-2
size: once
D: NA
CDR3: CAGSLYKGSYGYTF
DNA: TGTGCCGGCAGTTTATACAAGGGAAGCTATGGCTACACCTTC

V: TRBV2
J: TRBJ2-2
size: NA
D: TRBD1
CDR3: CASRADTGDGELFF
DNA: TGTGCCAGCAGGGCCGATACAGGGGACGGGGAGCTGTTTTTT

V: TRBV14
J: TRBJ2-5
size: NA
D: TRBD2
CDR3: CASSQNLAGVETQYF
DNA: TGTGCCAGCAGCCAGAACTTGGCGGGAGTTGAGACCCAGTACTTC

V: TRBV20-1
J: TRBJ2-7
size: NA
D: NA
CDR3: CSARTAGLYEQYF
DNA: TGCAGTGCTAGAACGGCGGGACTCTACGAGCAGTACTTC

V: TRBV20-1
J: TRBJ2-1
size: NA
D: TRBD2
CDR3: CSASRTSGRANEQFF
DNA: TGCAGTGCTTCCCGGACTAGCGGGAGGGCCAATGAGCAGTTCTTC

V: TRBV7-2
J: TRBJ1-1
size: few
D: NA
CDR3: CASSLRGGRQGKAFF
DNA: TGTGCCAGCAGCTTGAGGGGTGGGAGGCAGGGCAAAGCTTTCTTT